Included here is one TCR beta chain sequence, with context. The antigen this receptor binds is unknown. Per-base qualities were not stored, and no clone one base away is much larger. This entry belongs to a study of T cells in Graves' hyperthyroidism and ophthalmopathy (dated 2019 in TCRdb). Broadly, across the study: Peripheral blood samples were taken at initial diagnosis, before any treatment was given. In more than 5 Graves' hyperthyroidism patients, the study also compared T-cell repertoires from thyroid tissue with T-cell repertoires from blood. For training and testing, the roughly 97 patients in the discovery cohort were randomly divided in a 7:3 ratio. After sampling, hyperthyroidism patients received methimazole starting at 30 mg daily, and ophthalmopathy patients received high-dose intravenous methylprednisolone. A discovery cohort of around 98 patients, roughly 43 with Graves' ophthalmopathy and approximately 57 with stable Graves' hyperthyroidism, was used to find distinguishing TCR V-J signatures. An independent validation cohort of around 19 hyperthyroidism patients and approximately 16 patients who later progressed to ophthalmopathy tested prospective prediction of ophthalmopathy. The paper describes TCR Vbeta CDR3 sequencing of 130 to 150 peripheral blood samples, made up of fewer than 50 ophthalmopathy patients, around 73 hyperthyroidism patients and roughly 17 progressor patients.

Points the paper makes about the study in general: No statistical method was used to set the sample size in advance, and investigators knew the group allocation. Blood samples also contained most of the expanded thyroid clonotypes (frequency above 0.001), which suggests that blood repertoires may reflect thyroid immune responses. A 13 V-J signature model separated ophthalmopathy from stable hyperthyroidism, with about 88% sensitivity and just under 84% specificity in cross-validation and 80%/75% in testing. In validation, the model predicted progression to ophthalmopathy with around 71% sensitivity and approximately 74% specificity, a median of around six months before onset.

Reading from cysteine to phenylalanine, the CDR3 counts 14 amino acids. Only the CDR3 DNA stays, 42 bases, in frame from base 1. V loses 4 bases of germline sequence and J loses 2 bases, and the interval between the two ends is 11 bases. CDR1 and CDR2 (LNHDA, SQIVND) derive from the germline V gene (reference sequence). Stable Graves' hyperthyroidism was defined as the absence of progression to ophthalmopathy over 18 months of follow-up. Hyperthyroidism patients were newly diagnosed, had a disease duration of under 2 months, and were aged 18 to 65 years. The study excluded patients with uncontrolled infections, other autoimmune diseases, pregnancy or lactation. Clinical symptoms, serum thyroxine and TRAb, thyroid ultrasound, and orbital computed tomography formed the basis for the diagnoses. PBMCs were separated from under 11 ml of fresh peripheral blood using Ficoll-Paque density gradient centrifugation. Trizol reagent was used to extract total RNA, and RNA quality was then checked on an Agilent 2100 Bioanalyzer.

The TCR beta CDR3 regions were amplified from the RNA transcripts. For the first round of RT-PCR on the TCR CDR3, the HTBI primer set was used together with the Qiagen OneStep RT-PCR kit. Libraries were constructed in a second round of multiplex PCR, after which size selection and purification were carried out. The libraries were sequenced on an Illumina HiSeq2000 using paired-end 100 bp reads. In the source study's methods: Raw data were processed with SOAPnuke, discarding reads with adapters, uncalled bases, mean Phred below 15, or no exact constant-primer or identifier match. COPE v1.2.5 was used to merge the high-quality paired reads, and each unique nucleotide sequence was defined as a clonotype. MiTCR v1.1 was used to align clonotypes to the IMGT TRBV, TRBD and TRBJ reference segments. Analysis was restricted to V-J combinations with a frequency above 0.0001, which covered over 98% of repertoires. A TCS score was defined as the ratio of F50 (clonal expansion) to E x V (chaos), with BLOSUM62-based TCRdist applied between CDR3 peptides within each V-J. Welch's t-statistics and random forest reduced 514 V-J features to fewer than 15, which were used in a naive Bayes classifier (R e1071). The public reads were reprocessed in TCRdb via fastp at Q25 and MiXCR, keeping in-frame beta chains. Each CDR3 protein appears once, grouped with its most common genes and DNA. The V and J calls come from TCRdb's annotation, not from the publication. The sample table contains approximately 630,000 distinct CDR3 sequences; only one count was recorded for roughly 15% of them. Approximately 3.8% of the sample comes from the top ten.

This clonotype was obtained from a woman aged 25 to 39 with Graves' hyperthyroidism. The sequenced material came from blood. The chain is assembled from TRBV19 and TRBJ2-5, and the D gene may be TRBD2, 5 bases matching. CDR3 sequence: CASSTTREQETQYF. The nucleotide sequence reads TGTGCCAGTAGTACCACGAGGGAACAAGAGACCCAGTACTTC. Beyond the CDR3, the reference TRBV19 and TRBJ2-5 genes provide the residues; the full variable domain reads: DGGITQSPKYLFRKEGQNVTLSCEQNLNHDAMYWYRQDPGQGLRLIYYSQIVNDFQKGDIAEGYSVSREKKESFPLTVTSAQKNPTAFYLCASSTTREQETQYFGPGTRLLVL.